The subject of this entry is one T cell receptor (beta chain). Its antigen is not known. A read error may explain this, as a much larger clone is one base away. The data belong to a study of CD8+CD57+ T cells in acquired aplastic anemia. In the study overall: Sorted CD4+ and CD8+ cells gave a mean 3.2 ug DNA, range roughly 0.19 to 30 ug. Regarding the study as a whole: Significance was not reached for CD8+ Simpson's diversity between patients and controls. Twenty-nine shared CD8+ CDR3s appeared highly expressed within patients' immunodominant clones.

Genomic DNA templated the TCR beta VDJ and CDR3 profiling. TCRdb fed the reads into MiXCR, producing one record per CDR3 protein. The sample contains around 200,000 distinct CDR3 sequences, about half of which appear only once. Deletions cut 3 bases from V and 1 base from J, with 12 bases between. Germline V lookup: CDR1 SGHTA, CDR2 FQGNSA. The CDR3 runs 15 residues. All patients picked for sequencing had shown, by flow cytometry, an expansion of CD8+CD57+ cells. Patients, without exception, had severe acquired aplastic anemia. The specimen sequenced was sorted CD4+, CD8+, or CD8+CD57+ T cells (not recorded which) from PBMCs. The receptor was derived from a human donor with aplastic anemia. V and J are TRBV7-2 and TRBJ1-1, with D possibly being TRBD1 (5 bases). CDR3 bases: TGTGCCAGCAGCTTCGGGCCCGGGGGGAACACTGAAGCTTTCTTT. Its protein product is CASSFGPGGNTEAFF. The entire variable domain, with the rest obtained from reference TRBV7-2 and TRBJ1-1, is as follows: GAGVSQSPSNKVTEKGKDVELRCDPISGHTALYWYRQSLGQGLEFLIYFQGNSAPDKSGLPSDRFSAERTGGSVSTLTIQRTQQEDSAVYLCASSFGPGGNTEAFFGQGTRLTVV.